This T cell receptor (beta chain) emerged from a study of human T cells and chemical hapten exposure. It was the library that attached unique molecular identifiers to individual cDNA molecules. TCRdb recomputed calls from the RACE reads with MiXCR, one row per CDR3 protein. The sample yields more than 75,000 distinct CDR3 sequences, approximately 8.6% seen once. Noted time point: healthy volunteer bleed at 6 weeks. RNA extraction used unfractionated whole blood as the source of total RNA. The sample taken for sequencing was whole blood. This receptor was obtained from a male donor in good health. Some clones in this sample may be carry-over from other donors' samples.

The CDR3 here is CSAPKGGSTYGYTF. DNA of the CDR3: TGCAGTGCACCGAAGGGGGGTTCAACCTATGGCTACACCTTC. The gene calls are TRBV20-1 and TRBJ1-2, with TRBD1 as a possible D gene (6 bases). The germline V and J ends were trimmed by 6 bases and 4 bases, with 18 bases remaining between them. CDR3 length: 14 amino acids. The germline V gene encodes CDR1 DFQATT and CDR2 SNEGSKA (reference sequence).